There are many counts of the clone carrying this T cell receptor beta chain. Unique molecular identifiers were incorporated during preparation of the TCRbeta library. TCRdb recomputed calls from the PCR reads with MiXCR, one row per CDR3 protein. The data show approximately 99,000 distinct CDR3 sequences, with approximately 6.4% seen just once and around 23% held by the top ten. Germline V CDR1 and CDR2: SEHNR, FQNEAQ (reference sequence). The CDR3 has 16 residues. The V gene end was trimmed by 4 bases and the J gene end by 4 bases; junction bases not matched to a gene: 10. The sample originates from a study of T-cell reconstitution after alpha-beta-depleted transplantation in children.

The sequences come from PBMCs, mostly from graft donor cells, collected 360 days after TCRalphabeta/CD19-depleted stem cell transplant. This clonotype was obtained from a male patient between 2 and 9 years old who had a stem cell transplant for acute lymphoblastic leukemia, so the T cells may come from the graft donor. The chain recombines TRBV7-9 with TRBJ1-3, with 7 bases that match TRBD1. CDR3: CASSSLDRAEGNTIYF. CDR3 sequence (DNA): TGTGCCAGCAGCTCACTAGACAGGGCGGAAGGAAACACCATATATTTT.